A single sample is the source of the 29 T cell receptor beta chains below, sequenced in a study of post-analysis software for immune sequencing data. Study-wide results and limits: When patients were compared with controls, a handful of TRBV segments were more frequent, TRBV5-6, TRBV5-1 and TRBV20-1 among them.

Their cognate antigens are unknown. TCR beta cDNA libraries included unique molecular identifiers. TCRdb independently ran MiXCR on the PCR reads; one entry per CDR3 protein. This sample has 650,000 to 900,000 distinct CDR3 sequences; more than 45% occur once, and the top ten carry approximately 5%. Source material: blood. Every receptor here comes from a girl aged 10 to 17 with multiple sclerosis.

The J gene is TRBJ1-2, the V gene TRBV4-2; D ambiguous. Germline values: CDR1 LGHNA, CDR2 YNFKEQ. Trimming pared 0 bases from V and 7 bases from J, leaving 6 bases between. This CDR3 has 12 residues. CDR3 residues: CASSQDDGGYTF. The CDR3, as DNA: TGTGCCAGCAGCCAAGATGACGGTGGCTACACCTTC.

The genes are TRBV25-1 and TRBJ2-3; either TRBD1 or TRBD2 may supply D (5 bases each). Germline assignment: CDR1 MGHDK and CDR2 SYGVNS. V lost 3 bases and J 0 bases, leaving 10 bases between the germline ends. This CDR3 is 15 amino acids long. Written as DNA, the CDR3 is TGTGCCAGCAGTGACGGGACGACTAGCACAGATACGCAGTATTTT. It encodes CASSDGTTSTDTQYF.

The CDR3 reads CASSSSSRGVEYEQYF. The CDR3 DNA reads TGTGCCAGCAGTTCCTCCTCCAGGGGGGTTGAGTACGAGCAGTACTTC. This chain connects TRBV6-6 to TRBJ2-7, with D maybe TRBD1 (7 bases). The V and J ends lost 4 bases and 4 bases respectively, with 20 bases between them. Germline CDR1 reads MNHNY; CDR2 reads SVGAGI (reference sequence). The CDR3 sequence is 16 residues long.

The gene calls are TRBV7-9 and TRBJ1-2; 7 nucleotides line up with TRBD1. This CDR3 is 15 amino acids long. Germline lookup yields CDR1 SEHNR and CDR2 FQNEAQ (reference sequence). The V and J ends lost 4 bases and 2 bases, in that order; junction bases with no gene match: 7. The CDR3 region has the DNA TGTGCCAGCAGCTCGGGACAGCTCCTAAACTATGGCTACACCTTC. Protein: CASSSGQLLNYGYTF.

The chain couples TRBV7-9 to TRBJ1-1; 7 nucleotides match TRBD1. The CDR3 length is 14 residues. The V gene end was trimmed by 5 bases and the J gene end by 0 bases; junction bases not matched to a gene: 3. The V gene's germline CDR1 is SEHNR and CDR2 FQNEAQ (reference sequence). CDR3 nucleotides: TGTGCCAGCAGCGGACAGGTTCTGAACACTGAAGCTTTCTTT. Its protein product is CASSGQVLNTEAFF. The whole variable domain, remainder taken from reference TRBV7-9 and TRBJ1-1, is DTGVSQNPRHKITKRGQNVTFRCDPISEHNRLYWYRQTLGQGPEFLTYFQNEAQLEKSRLLSDRFSAERPKGSFSTLEIQRTEQGDSAMYLCASSGQVLNTEAFFGQGTRLTVV.

This clonotype was found a few times. The V and J genes are TRBV7-9 and TRBJ2-7; tentative D call: TRBD2 (6 bases). The ends were cut back, 6 bases at V and 6 bases at J, with 18 bases in the middle. The V gene's germline CDR1 is SEHNR and CDR2 FQNEAQ (reference sequence). The CDR3 covers 14 residues. The CDR3, as DNA: TGTGCCAGCAGGCCATCGGGAGTAATTCTCGAGCAGTACTTC. Its protein is CASRPSGVILEQYF.

This clonotype was detected a few times. The chain carries TRBV20-1 and TRBJ2-3; 8 positions match TRBD2. The CDR3 has 16 amino acids. Germline V lookup: CDR1 DFQATT, CDR2 SNEGSKA (reference sequence). The V segment lost 1 base and the J segment 2 bases; nucleotides outside the gene matches: 8. The CDR3 region is CSARAGTSGNTDTQYF. DNA for the CDR3: TGCAGTGCTAGAGCCGGTACTAGCGGTAACACAGATACGCAGTATTTT.

A few counts support this clonotype. The chain combines TRBV4-1 with TRBJ2-7; weak D call: TRBD2 (5 bases). Trimming left V 3 bases short and J 6 bases short, with 9 bases between. The length of the CDR3 is 12 residues. Germline-derived CDR1 and CDR2 are MGHRA and YSYEKL. In DNA form, the CDR3 reads TGCGCCAGCAGCCACGGAGGAGGCGAGCAGTACTTC. Translating gives CASSHGGGEQYF.

V is TRBV18 and J is TRBJ1-1; TRBD1 matches 8 bases. The V gene end was trimmed by 4 bases and the J gene end by 1 base; junction bases not matched to a gene: 11. The CDR3 spans 17 residues. Germline CDR1 KGHSH, CDR2 LQKENI. CDR3 sequence (DNA): TGTGCCAGCTCACGGGAACCACAGGGGGTCCGGAACACTGAAGCTTTCTTT. It encodes CASSREPQGVRNTEAFF.

On this clonotype: Germline and junction disagree at one end, which may indicate a read error. V usage is TRBV28 and J usage is TRBJ2-4, with a possible D match to TRBD1 (5 bases). Per the germline V gene, CDR1 is MDHEN and CDR2 is SYDVKM. This CDR3 has 14 residues. DNA for the CDR3: TGTGCCGGCAGCCGACAGTTAGCCAAAAACATTCAGTACTTC. It codes for CAGSRQLAKNIQYF.

The rearrangement uses TRBV4-2 and TRBJ2-1; 9 bases are shared with TRBD1. The J segment lost 7 bases and the V segment lost 3 bases, leaving 13 bases of the junction unmatched. The germline gives CDR1 LGHNA, CDR2 YNFKEQ. The CDR3 is 17 amino acids. CDR3 DNA: TGTGCCAGCAGCCAGTATCAGGACAGGGGAAAGGAGAATGAGCAGTTCTTC. This codes for CASSQYQDRGKENEQFF.

The gene calls are TRBV4-1 and TRBJ2-1; D gene ambiguous. The germline gives CDR1 MGHRA, CDR2 YSYEKL. V was pared by 0 bases and J by 3 bases, with 6 bases between. This CDR3 has 14 amino acids. This CDR3 reads CASSQDLDYNEQFF. The CDR3 region has the DNA TGCGCCAGCAGCCAAGATCTTGACTACAATGAGCAGTTCTTC.

Note on this clonotype: No conserved phenylalanine or tryptophan is present at the end of the CDR3, so a read error is the likely explanation. The chain is built from TRBV29-1 and TRBJ2-6, with 7 bases lining up with TRBD1. The ends lost 6 bases at V and 1 base at J; junction bases unmatched: 12. The CDR3 has 17 amino acids. Germline CDR1 is SQVTM and CDR2 is ANQGSEA. The CDR3 DNA follows: TGCAGCGTCCTCGACCGGGACAGAAGTTCTGGGGCCAACGTCCTGACTTGC. Translated: CSVLDRDRSSGANVLTC.

The V gene is TRBV27, the J gene TRBJ2-3; TRBD2 matches at 11 bases. Germline V gene sequence: CDR1 MNHEY, CDR2 SMNVEV (reference sequence). The CDR3 has 16 residues. After removal of 6 bases from V and 4 bases from J, the junction contained 9 bases not matched to a gene. The CDR3 sequence: CASRQTSGAEADTQYF. The CDR3, as DNA: TGTGCCAGCAGACAGACTAGCGGGGCAGAGGCAGATACGCAGTATTTT.

This clonotype was observed a handful of times. The gene calls are TRBV20-1 and TRBJ2-1; 7 nucleotides match TRBD2. This CDR3 contains 17 residues. J gave up 0 bases and V 4 bases, and 12 bases lay outside the gene matches. Germline CDR1 reads DFQATT; CDR2 reads SNEGSKA (reference sequence). CDR3 in DNA: TGCAGTGCTAAGCAACCCGGGACTATCTCCTCCTACAATGAGCAGTTCTTC. This gives the protein CSAKQPGTISSYNEQFF.

This clonotype turned up a few times. The chain joins TRBV20-1 to TRBJ2-1; D perhaps matches TRBD1 (5 bases). The CDR3 contains 14 residues. V gave up 3 bases and J gave up 1 base, with 10 bases separating them. CDR1 and CDR2 (germline): DFQATT, SNEGSKA (reference sequence). CDR3 DNA: TGCAGTGCTAGGGACACCGAATCCTACAATGAGCAGTTCTTC. Encoded protein: CSARDTESYNEQFF.

The chain links TRBV12-3 or TRBV12-4 to TRBJ2-3, with D hard to call. Trimming took 7 bases from V and 2 from J, leaving 13 bases between them. The length of the CDR3 is 14 residues. The CDR3 loop is CASTSPSITDTQYF. The CDR3 nucleotides are TGTGCCAGCACCTCACCGAGTATCACAGATACGCAGTATTTT.

The sample holds a few counts of this clonotype. The J gene is TRBJ2-7, the V gene TRBV12-3 or TRBV12-4; 9 nucleotides match TRBD1. V was clipped by 7 bases and J by 3 bases; unmatched bases: 4. The length of the CDR3 is 13 residues. The CDR3 sequence: CASTGTGNYEQYF. CDR3 coding DNA: TGTGCCAGCACCGGGACAGGGAACTACGAGCAGTACTTC.

This clonotype was counted only a few times. This chain connects TRBV9 to TRBJ2-3; 10 bases map to TRBD2. Germline CDR1 SGDLS, CDR2 YYNGEE. The CDR3 runs to 16 residues. The trim removed 4 bases at V and 0 bases at J, leaving 5 bases unmatched. CDR3 in amino acids: CASSRVLAGSTDTQYF. The CDR3 DNA is TGTGCCAGCAGCCGCGTACTAGCGGGAAGCACAGATACGCAGTATTTT. Together with reference TRBV9 and TRBJ2-3, the CDR3 gives the full variable domain: DSGVTQTPKHLITATGQRVTLRCSPRSGDLSVYWYQQSLDQGLQFLIQYYNGEERAKGNILERFSAQQFPDLHSELNLSSLELGDSALYFCASSRVLAGSTDTQYFGPGTRLTVL.

The chain carries TRBV29-1 and TRBJ2-5, with D possibly TRBD2 on 7 matching bases. The J call may not be correct, given that the DNA end is closer to TRBJ2-7. Germline V gene data show CDR1 as SQVTM and CDR2 as ANQGSEA. The CDR3 totals 14 residues. The CDR3 nucleotides are TGCAGCCCCTGGGGGGGGCAGGGGATCCACGAGCAGTACTTC. This translates into CSPWGGQGIHEQYF.

In regard to this clonotype: A read error is possible here, since a much larger clone lies one base away. The chain uses TRBV5-1 and TRBJ2-1; TRBD1 matches at 8 bases. Germline V gives CDR1 SGHRS, CDR2 YFSETQ. CDR3 size: 17 residues. The CDR3 bases are TGCGCCAGCCGCTTGGGAGAAGACAGGGGATATTACAATGAGCAGTTCTTC. This sequence encodes CASRLGEDRGYYNEQFF.

The genes are TRBV12-3 or TRBV12-4 and TRBJ1-1; no clear D gene. V lost 3 bases and J lost 6, with 8 bases in between. The CDR3 covers 12 residues. This CDR3 reads CASSFVTSEAFF. DNA of the CDR3: TGTGCCAGCAGTTTTGTTACTTCTGAAGCTTTCTTT.

This chain links TRBV28 with TRBJ2-7, with 9 bases identical to TRBD1. This CDR3 has 13 amino acids. With 9 bases clipped from V and 6 bases from J, the junction kept 9 bases outside the gene matches. In germline, CDR1 is MDHEN, CDR2 SYDVKM. The CDR3 sequence: CASTPGQGLEQYF. CDR3 DNA: TGTGCCAGTACCCCGGGACAGGGACTCGAGCAGTACTTC. Full variable domain (outside the CDR3, taken from reference TRBV28 and TRBJ2-7): DVKVTQSSRYLVKRTGEKVFLECVQDMDHENMFWYRQDPGLGLRLIYFSYDVKMKEKGDIPEGYSVSREKKERFSLILESASTNQTSMYLCASTPGQGLEQYFGPGTRLTVT.

The V call is TRBV13, the J call TRBJ1-1, with D hard to call. Trimming took off 4 bases at V and 0 bases at J, with 9 bases between the two ends. CDR3 size: 14 residues. Germline loops: CDR1 PRHDT, CDR2 FYEKMQ (reference sequence). DNA for the CDR3: TGTGCCAGCAGCTACCCTACCCTGAACACTGAAGCTTTCTTT. The encoded protein is CASSYPTLNTEAFF.

This chain uses TRBV12-3 or TRBV12-4 with TRBJ2-3; D is uncertain. Between the trimmed V and J ends, which lost 6 bases and 5 bases, there was a span of 6 bases. This CDR3 region has 11 residues. The DNA for the CDR3 is TGTGCCAGCAGAGTAGGAGATACGCAGTATTTT. Encoded protein: CASRVGDTQYF.

This clonotype was counted only a few times. The V call is TRBV5-5, the J call TRBJ2-1; maybe TRBD2 (6 bases). The CDR3 extends over 15 amino acids. Trimming took 4 bases from V and 9 from J, leaving 20 bases between them. CDR1 SGHKS and CDR2 YYEKEE come from the germline V gene (reference sequence). The CDR3 sequence is CASSPLGGNVGEQFF. Here the CDR3 DNA reads TGTGCCAGCAGCCCCCTGGGGGGTAATGTCGGTGAGCAGTTCTTC.

The count of this clonotype is one. The junction and the germline gene differ at one end; a read error may be behind it. CDR3 amino acids: CVSSLGPTSGGLYEQYF. CDR3 coding DNA: TGTGTCAGCAGCTTGGGACCTACTAGCGGCGGCCTCTACGAGCAGTACTTC. The rearrangement joins TRBV5-5 to TRBJ2-4, with 8 nucleotides matching TRBD2. The J call may not be correct, given that the DNA end is closer to TRBJ2-7. This CDR3 contains 17 residues. Germline assignment: CDR1 SGHKS and CDR2 YYEKEE (reference sequence).

The chain recombines TRBV29-1 with TRBJ1-2; D not resolved. Germline lookup yields CDR1 SQVTM and CDR2 ANQGSEA. Trimming removed 4 bases at V and 2 bases at J, with 11 bases between. The CDR3 extends over 13 amino acids. Here the CDR3 DNA reads TGCAGCGTTGGGGAAGACGGGAACTATGGCTACACCTTC. The encoded protein is CSVGEDGNYGYTF.

This clonotype was detected only once. V is TRBV2 and J is TRBJ2-7; no reliable D call. The CDR3 has 13 residues. Germline V gene lookup returns CDR1 SNHLY and CDR2 FYNNEI. V was trimmed by 1 base and J by 2 bases, leaving 6 bases between them. CDR3 DNA sequence: TGTGCCAGCAGTGAAGTGGTGACCTACGAGCAGTACTTC. This gives the protein CASSEVVTYEQYF.